One and the same sample provided the 22 T cell receptor beta chains below, sequenced in a study of T cell changes during pregnancy in multiple sclerosis (dated by TCRdb to the late 2010s). The library was generated by the immunoSEQ multiplex PCR assay. TCRdb took over this immuneACCESS table, retaining in-frame rearrangements with V and J assigned. Such tables are incomplete; in checked studies, under half of the missing clones stem from an unresolved V gene, and the remainder is unexplained. A total of some 10,000 clones appear in this sample, 84% of them only once. The top ten constitute approximately 10% of the sample. The sequences come from CD8+ T cells from peripheral blood mononuclear cells, collected after pregnancy. These receptors came from a female donor in good health, enrolled as a control in a pregnancy study.

This clone was seen just once. The chain joins TRBV5-6 to TRBJ1-2, with 7 bases identical to TRBD1. The J segment lost 3 bases and the V segment lost 0 bases, leaving 8 bases of the junction unmatched. The CDR3 totals 16 residues. Germline CDR1 is SGHDT and CDR2 is YYEEEE. The CDR3, as DNA: TGTGCCAGCAGCTTGGGGGACAGCTTCAGTCACTATGGCTACACCTTC. Translating gives CASSLGDSFSHYGYTF.

CDR3 bases: TGTGCCACCTCGTGGGCTAGCGGGGGCAATGAGCAGTTCTTC. The encoded protein is CATSWASGGNEQFF. This chain links TRBV19 with TRBJ2-1; TRBD2 agrees at 10 bases. Unmatched junction bases numbered 9, after V lost 10 bases and J lost 6 bases. The CDR3 has 14 residues. Germline CDR1 reads LNHDA; CDR2 reads SQIVND (reference sequence).

This clone was detected only once. This sequence joins TRBV15 and TRBJ1-1; TRBD1 agrees at 7 bases. With 8 bases clipped from V and 4 bases from J, the junction kept 13 bases outside the gene matches. Germline CDR1 and CDR2: LNHNV and YYDKDF (reference sequence). This CDR3 has 15 residues. The CDR3 reads CATLLRGARGTEAFF. The CDR3 bases are TGTGCCACCTTACTCAGGGGGGCCCGGGGCACTGAAGCTTTCTTT. The full variable domain, its missing parts supplied by reference TRBV15 and TRBJ1-1, is DAMVIQNPRYQVTQFGKPVTLSCSQTLNHNVMYWYQQKSSQAPKLLFHYYDKDFNNEADTPDNFQSRRPNTSFCFLDIRSPGLGDTAMYLCATLLRGARGTEAFFGQGTRLTVV.

The V call is TRBV4-1, the J call TRBJ2-7; TRBD2 agrees at 14 bases. With 0 bases clipped from V and 2 bases from J, the junction kept 12 bases outside the gene matches. From germline, CDR1 is MGHRA and CDR2 YSYEKL. This CDR3 is 20 amino acids long. CDR3 sequence reads: CASSQERGHGLAGGTYEQYF. Written as DNA, the CDR3 is TGCGCCAGCAGCCAAGAAAGGGGCCACGGACTAGCGGGGGGTACCTACGAGCAGTACTTC.

V gene TRBV14 combines with J gene TRBJ1-1; D remains unclear. CDR3 size: 12 residues. Germline V gene lookup returns CDR1 SGHDN and CDR2 FVKESK. V lost 5 bases to trimming and J lost 2 bases, with 6 bases between them. The CDR3 here is CASSAVNTEAFF. The CDR3 region has the DNA TGTGCCAGCAGCGCAGTCAACACTGAAGCTTTCTTT.

CDR3 coding DNA: TGTGCCGCTGGAGGAGTTGATGAGACCCAGTACTTC. It is translated as CAAGGVDETQYF. The rearrangement uses TRBV27 and TRBJ2-5, with TRBD2 as a possible D gene (5 bases). Germline V gives CDR1 MNHEY, CDR2 SMNVEV (reference sequence). The CDR3 runs 12 residues. Trimming shortened V by 11 bases and J by 5 bases, and 15 bases separated the two germline ends.

This chain joins TRBV5-6 and TRBJ2-6; 7 nucleotides agree with TRBD1. V was clipped by 6 bases and J by 5 bases; unmatched bases: 14. This CDR3 region has 17 residues. The germline gives CDR1 SGHDT, CDR2 YYEEEE. The CDR3 DNA is TGTGCCAGCATCAGACAGGGTTACCTCTCCTGGGCCAACGTCCTGACTTTC. This translates into CASIRQGYLSWANVLTF.

V is TRBV6-5 and J is TRBJ2-5; 8 bases are a match to TRBD1. J lost 3 bases, V lost 1 base, and 7 bases had no gene match. Germline values: CDR1 MNHEY, CDR2 SVGAGI. The CDR3 is made up of 16 amino acids. The CDR3: CASSYYGQGEEETQYF. CDR3 DNA sequence: TGTGCCAGCAGTTACTATGGACAGGGAGAGGAAGAGACCCAGTACTTC.

The V and J genes are TRBV9 and TRBJ2-2; possibly TRBD2 for D (7 bases). Germline CDR1 and CDR2: SGDLS and YYNGEE. The CDR3 loop spans 16 amino acids. With 3 bases removed from V and 7 bases from J, the gap between germline ends came to 19 bases. CDR3 sequence reads: CASSDPGGPTNGELFF. CDR3 coding DNA: TGTGCCAGCAGCGACCCCGGGGGGCCTACAAACGGGGAGCTGTTTTTT.

This chain joins TRBV5-1 and TRBJ2-2; D not resolved. CDR1 is SGHRS and CDR2 is YFSETQ in the germline V gene. Trimming cost V 2 bases and J 6 bases, with 5 bases left between them. This CDR3 is 12 amino acids long. DNA for the CDR3: TGCGCCAGCAGCTTAGGAGCCGGGGAGCTGTTTTTT. This sequence encodes CASSLGAGELFF.

The chain couples TRBV10-3 to TRBJ1-1; D call uncertain. CDR1 ENHRY and CDR2 SYGVKD come from the germline V gene. This CDR3 has 14 amino acids. V gave up 7 bases and J gave up 1 base, with 13 bases separating them. The CDR3 is CAITPGARNTEAFF. The CDR3 coding sequence is TGTGCCATCACCCCGGGAGCGCGGAACACTGAAGCTTTCTTT.

The J gene is TRBJ2-7, the V gene TRBV9, with 13 bases matching TRBD2. Germline CDR1 SGDLS, CDR2 YYNGEE. Trimming at V came to 4 bases and at J to 7 bases, leaving 8 bases not matched to a gene. The CDR3 extends over 15 amino acids. CDR3 amino acids: CASSMGLAGLGEQYF. The DNA for the CDR3 is TGTGCCAGCAGCATGGGACTAGCGGGGCTTGGGGAGCAGTACTTC.

The genes are TRBV6-4 and TRBJ2-1; perhaps TRBD2 as D (6 bases). Per germline, CDR1 MRHNA and CDR2 SNTAGT. Trimming removed 3 bases at V and 0 bases at J, with 12 bases between. CDR3 length equals 16 residues. The CDR3 DNA sequence: TGTGCCAGCAGTGAGGGCCGGGACTTCTCCTACAATGAGCAGTTCTTC. It translates to CASSEGRDFSYNEQFF.

This clone is a singleton in its sample. This chain connects TRBV7-2 to TRBJ1-4; 7 bases are a match to TRBD1. With 6 bases clipped from V and 2 bases from J, the junction kept 3 bases outside the gene matches. This CDR3 is 14 amino acids long. Germline lookup yields CDR1 SGHTA and CDR2 FQGNSA. DNA for the CDR3: TGTGCCAGCAGGGCGACAGGGACTAATGAAAAACTGTTTTTT. It encodes CASRATGTNEKLFF.

The table lists this clone with a few counts. The chain combines TRBV4-1 with TRBJ1-3; 7 bases align to TRBD1. Germline values: CDR1 MGHRA, CDR2 YSYEKL. V was pared by 1 base and J by 7 bases, with 10 bases of the junction left unmatched. The CDR3 is 16 amino acids. CDR3 nucleotide sequence: TGCGCCAGCAGCCAAGCGTCCGACAGGGCCCGGAACACCATATATTTT. It is translated as CASSQASDRARNTIYF.

This clone was counted between two and nine times. The chain is built from TRBV5-6 and TRBJ1-4; 7 nucleotides agree with TRBD1. V shed 0 bases, J shed 6 bases, and the junction held 8 bases outside the gene matches. CDR3 length: 16 amino acids. Germline assignment: CDR1 SGHDT and CDR2 YYEEEE. CDR3 loop: CASSLGFRGTDEKLFF. CDR3 in DNA: TGTGCCAGCAGCTTGGGCTTCAGGGGGACCGATGAAAAACTGTTTTTT. Variable domain in full (rest from reference TRBV5-6 and TRBJ1-4): DAGVTQSPTHLIKTRGQQVTLRCSPKSGHDTVSWYQQALGQGPQFIFQYYEEEERQRGNFPDRFSGHQFPNYSSELNVNALLLGDSALYLCASSLGFRGTDEKLFFGSGTQLSVL.

J is TRBJ2-1 and V is TRBV28; TRBD2 matches at 7 bases. CDR1 MDHEN and CDR2 SYDVKM come from the germline V gene. The V segment lost 3 bases and the J segment 9 bases; nucleotides outside the gene matches: 8. This CDR3 comprises 14 residues. The CDR3 nucleotides read TGTGCCAGCAGTTTCTCGGGCGGGAGATCTGAGCAGTTCTTC. Translation gives CASSFSGGRSEQFF. The whole variable domain, filled in from reference TRBV28 and TRBJ2-1, reads DVKVTQSSRYLVKRTGEKVFLECVQDMDHENMFWYRQDPGLGLRLIYFSYDVKMKEKGDIPEGYSVSREKKERFSLILESASTNQTSMYLCASSFSGGRSEQFFGPGTRLTVL.

This clone was recorded once. V usage is TRBV4-1 and J usage is TRBJ1-6; no clear D. Trimming took 2 bases from V and 3 from J, leaving 14 bases between them. Germline values: CDR1 MGHRA, CDR2 YSYEKL. CDR3 length: 17 residues. The CDR3 is CASSQTPRGRYNSPLHF. The CDR3 coding sequence is TGCGCCAGCAGCCAAACTCCCCGGGGTCGCTATAATTCACCCCTCCACTTT.

The rearrangement links TRBV15 to TRBJ2-5, with a possible D match to TRBD1 (6 bases). This CDR3 is built from 13 residues. Trimming took 6 bases from V and 1 from J, leaving 9 bases between them. The germline gives CDR1 LNHNV, CDR2 YYDKDF (reference sequence). CDR3 sequence reads: CATRPDSQETQYF. Here the CDR3 DNA reads TGTGCCACCAGACCGGACAGCCAAGAGACCCAGTACTTC. Full variable domain (remainder filled in from reference TRBV15 and TRBJ2-5): DAMVIQNPRYQVTQFGKPVTLSCSQTLNHNVMYWYQQKSSQAPKLLFHYYDKDFNNEADTPDNFQSRRPNTSFCFLDIRSPGLGDTAMYLCATRPDSQETQYFGPGTRLLVL.

This chain links TRBV5-4 with TRBJ2-3; 9 nucleotides align to TRBD2. J lost 6 bases, V lost 1 base, and 6 bases had no gene match. The CDR3 totals 15 residues. Germline CDR1 is SGHNT and CDR2 is YYREEE (reference sequence). The CDR3 loop is CASSLSQRGVDTQYF. CDR3 bases: TGTGCCAGCAGCTTGTCCCAGCGGGGGGTGGATACGCAGTATTTT.

The genes are TRBV4-1 and TRBJ2-1; perhaps TRBD1 as D (6 bases). Trimming stripped 3 bases from V and 3 bases from J, with 15 bases between. The CDR3 runs to 16 residues. Germline CDR1 reads MGHRA; CDR2 reads YSYEKL. CDR3 DNA: TGCGCCAGCAGCCATAGACAGGCTGCTCGCTACAATGAGCAGTTCTTC. Its translation: CASSHRQAARYNEQFF.

The rearrangement uses TRBV9 and TRBJ2-7; D is ambiguous. Per germline, CDR1 SGDLS and CDR2 YYNGEE. This CDR3 is 14 amino acids long. The V gene lost 2 bases and the J gene lost 6 bases, with 15 bases spanning the gap. The CDR3 sequence: CASSVLQEFSEQYF. The CDR3 nucleotides are TGTGCCAGCAGCGTGCTCCAAGAGTTCTCCGAGCAGTACTTC.